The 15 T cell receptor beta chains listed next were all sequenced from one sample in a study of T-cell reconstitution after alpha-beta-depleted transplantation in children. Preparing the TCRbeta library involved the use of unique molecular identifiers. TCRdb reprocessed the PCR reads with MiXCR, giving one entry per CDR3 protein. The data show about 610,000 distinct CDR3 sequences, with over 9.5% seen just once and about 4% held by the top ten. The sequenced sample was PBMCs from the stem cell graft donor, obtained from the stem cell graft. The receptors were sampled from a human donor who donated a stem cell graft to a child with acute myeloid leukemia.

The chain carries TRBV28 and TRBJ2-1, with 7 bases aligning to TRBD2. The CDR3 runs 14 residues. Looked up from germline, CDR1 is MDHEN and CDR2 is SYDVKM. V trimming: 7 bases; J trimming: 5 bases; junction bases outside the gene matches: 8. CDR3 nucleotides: TGTGCCAGCATCTTAGCGGGTACCCACAATGAGCAGTTCTTC. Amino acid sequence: CASILAGTHNEQFF. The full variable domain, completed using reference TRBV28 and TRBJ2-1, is DVKVTQSSRYLVKRTGEKVFLECVQDMDHENMFWYRQDPGLGLRLIYFSYDVKMKEKGDIPEGYSVSREKKERFSLILESASTNQTSMYLCASILAGTHNEQFFGPGTRLTVL.

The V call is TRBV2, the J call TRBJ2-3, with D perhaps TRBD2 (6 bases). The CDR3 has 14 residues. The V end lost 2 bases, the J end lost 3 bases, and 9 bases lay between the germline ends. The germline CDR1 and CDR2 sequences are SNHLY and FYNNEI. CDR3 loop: CASSERSGTDTQYF. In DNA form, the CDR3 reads TGTGCCAGCAGTGAACGAAGCGGGACAGATACGCAGTATTTT. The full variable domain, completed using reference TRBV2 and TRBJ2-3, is EPEVTQTPSHQVTQMGQEVILRCVPISNHLYFYWYRQILGQKVEFLVSFYNNEISEKSEIFDDQFSVERPDGSNFTLKIRSTKLEDSAMYFCASSERSGTDTQYFGPGTRLTVL.

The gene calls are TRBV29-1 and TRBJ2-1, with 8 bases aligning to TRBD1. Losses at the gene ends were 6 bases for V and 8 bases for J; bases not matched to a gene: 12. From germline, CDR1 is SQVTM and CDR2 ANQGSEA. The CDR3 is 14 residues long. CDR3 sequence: CSVLFYDRGDEQFF. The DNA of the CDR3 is TGCAGCGTCCTCTTCTACGACAGGGGTGATGAGCAGTTCTTC.

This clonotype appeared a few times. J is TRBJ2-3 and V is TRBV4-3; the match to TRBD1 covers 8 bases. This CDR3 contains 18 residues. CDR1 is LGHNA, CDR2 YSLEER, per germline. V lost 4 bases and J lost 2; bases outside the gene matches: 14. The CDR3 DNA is TGCGCCAGCAGCCGAGCAAGGACAGGGTCGTTGAACACAGATACGCAGTATTTT. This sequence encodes CASSRARTGSLNTDTQYF.

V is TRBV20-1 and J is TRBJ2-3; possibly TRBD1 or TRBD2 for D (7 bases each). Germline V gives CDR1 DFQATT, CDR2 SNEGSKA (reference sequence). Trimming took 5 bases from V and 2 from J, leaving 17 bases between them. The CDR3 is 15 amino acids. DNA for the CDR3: TGCAGTGCTGCCAGGGGGGCGGGAGACACAGATACGCAGTATTTT. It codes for CSAARGAGDTDTQYF.

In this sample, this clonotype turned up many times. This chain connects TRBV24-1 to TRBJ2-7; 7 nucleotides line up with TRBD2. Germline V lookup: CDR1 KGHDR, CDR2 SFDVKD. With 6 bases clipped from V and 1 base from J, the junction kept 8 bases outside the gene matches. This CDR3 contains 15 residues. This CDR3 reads CATSPRLAASYEQYF. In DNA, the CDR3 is TGTGCCACCAGTCCGCGACTAGCCGCTTCCTACGAGCAGTACTTC.

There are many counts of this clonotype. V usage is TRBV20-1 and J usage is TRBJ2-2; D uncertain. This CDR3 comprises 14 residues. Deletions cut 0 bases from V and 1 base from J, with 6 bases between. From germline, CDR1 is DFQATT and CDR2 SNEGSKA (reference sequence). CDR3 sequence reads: CSARESLNTGELFF. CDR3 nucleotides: TGCAGTGCTAGAGAGAGTCTGAACACCGGGGAGCTGTTTTTT.

The CDR3 DNA reads as TGTGCCAGCAGTGACCCACCTCCAGAGACCCAGTACTTC. Translated, it gives CASSDPPPETQYF. The rearrangement uses TRBV25-1 and TRBJ2-5; D call uncertain. Trimming pared 3 bases from V and 4 bases from J, leaving 9 bases between. The CDR3 extends over 13 amino acids. From germline, CDR1 is MGHDK and CDR2 SYGVNS.

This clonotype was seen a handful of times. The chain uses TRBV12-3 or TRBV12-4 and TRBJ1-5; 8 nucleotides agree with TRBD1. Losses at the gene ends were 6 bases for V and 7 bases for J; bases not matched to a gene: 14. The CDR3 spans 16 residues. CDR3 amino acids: CASRRETGVDKQPQHF. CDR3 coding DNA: TGTGCCAGCAGGAGAGAGACAGGGGTGGACAAACAGCCCCAGCATTTT.

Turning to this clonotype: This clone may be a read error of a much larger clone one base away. CDR3 bases: TGCGCCAGCAGCCAAGACACAACTAGATACAATGAGCAGTTCTTC. It encodes CASSQDTTRYNEQFF. The J gene is TRBJ2-1, the V gene TRBV4-3, with a tentative D call TRBD2 (5 bases). Per the germline V gene, CDR1 is LGHNA and CDR2 is YSLEER. Deletions cut 0 bases from V and 4 bases from J, with 10 bases between. CDR3 size: 15 residues.

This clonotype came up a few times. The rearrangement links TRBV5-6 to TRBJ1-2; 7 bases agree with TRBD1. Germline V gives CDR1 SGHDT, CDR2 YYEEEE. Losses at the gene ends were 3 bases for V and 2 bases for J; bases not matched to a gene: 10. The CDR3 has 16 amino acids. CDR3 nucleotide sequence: TGTGCCAGCAGCTATTTTCCGGGACAGTCAAACTATGGCTACACCTTC. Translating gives CASSYFPGQSNYGYTF. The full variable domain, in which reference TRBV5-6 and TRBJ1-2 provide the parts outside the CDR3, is DAGVTQSPTHLIKTRGQQVTLRCSPKSGHDTVSWYQQALGQGPQFIFQYYEEEERQRGNFPDRFSGHQFPNYSSELNVNALLLGDSALYLCASSYFPGQSNYGYTFGSGTRLTVV.

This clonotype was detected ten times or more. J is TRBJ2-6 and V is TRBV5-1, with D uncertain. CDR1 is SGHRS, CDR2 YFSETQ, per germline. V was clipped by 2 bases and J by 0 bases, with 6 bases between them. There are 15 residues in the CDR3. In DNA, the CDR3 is TGCGCCAGCAGCTTACCCAGCTCTGGGGCCAACGTCCTGACTTTC. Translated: CASSLPSSGANVLTF. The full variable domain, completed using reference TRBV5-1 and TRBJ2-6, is KAGVTQTPRYLIKTRGQQVTLSCSPISGHRSVSWYQQTPGQGLQFLFEYFSETQRNKGNFPGRFSGRQFSNSRSEMNVSTLELGDSALYLCASSLPSSGANVLTFGAGSRLTVL.

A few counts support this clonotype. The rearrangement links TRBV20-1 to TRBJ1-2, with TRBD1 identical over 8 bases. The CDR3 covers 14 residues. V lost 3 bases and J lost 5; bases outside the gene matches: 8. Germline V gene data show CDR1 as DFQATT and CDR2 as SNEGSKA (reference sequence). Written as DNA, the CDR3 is TGCAGTGCTAGGAGGCAGGGGGCGGGATATGGCTACACCTTC. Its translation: CSARRQGAGYGYTF.

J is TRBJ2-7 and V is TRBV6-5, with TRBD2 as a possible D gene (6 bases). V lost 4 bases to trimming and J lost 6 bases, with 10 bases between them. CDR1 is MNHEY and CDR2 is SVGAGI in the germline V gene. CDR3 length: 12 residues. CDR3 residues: CASSSSGGEQYF. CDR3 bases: TGTGCCAGCAGTTCCTCCGGGGGCGAGCAGTACTTC.

The CDR3 spells CGASDQTGVGGYTF. The CDR3 DNA follows: TGTGGGGCCAGTGATCAGACAGGGGTTGGCGGCTACACCTTC. The chain couples TRBV24-1 to TRBJ1-2; TRBD1 agrees at 8 bases. The CDR3 sequence is 14 residues long. Germline CDR1 KGHDR, CDR2 SFDVKD.